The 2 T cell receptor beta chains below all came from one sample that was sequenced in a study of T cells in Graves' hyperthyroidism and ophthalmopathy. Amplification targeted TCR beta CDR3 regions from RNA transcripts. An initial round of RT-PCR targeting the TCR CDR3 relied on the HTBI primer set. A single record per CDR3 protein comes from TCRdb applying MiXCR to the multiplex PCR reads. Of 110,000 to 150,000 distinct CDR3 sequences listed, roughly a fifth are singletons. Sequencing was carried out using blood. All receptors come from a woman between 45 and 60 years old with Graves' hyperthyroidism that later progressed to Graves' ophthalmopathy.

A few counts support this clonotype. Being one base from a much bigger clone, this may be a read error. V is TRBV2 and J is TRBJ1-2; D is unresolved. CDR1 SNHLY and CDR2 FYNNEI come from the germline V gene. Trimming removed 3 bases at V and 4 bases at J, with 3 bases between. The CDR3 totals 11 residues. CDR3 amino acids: CASSEPYGYTF. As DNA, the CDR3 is TGTGCCAGCAGTGAGCCCTATGGCTACACCTTC.

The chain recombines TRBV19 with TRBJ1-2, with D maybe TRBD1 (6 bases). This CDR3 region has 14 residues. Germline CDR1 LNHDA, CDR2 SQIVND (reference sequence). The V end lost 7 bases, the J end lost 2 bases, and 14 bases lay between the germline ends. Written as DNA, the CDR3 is TGTGCCAGTACCAAGGGGGACACCAACTATGGCTACACCTTC. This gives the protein CASTKGDTNYGYTF.